These 10 T cell receptor beta chains share one sample of origin, sequenced in a study of cytomegalovirus exposure and HLA in healthy donors. Primers: 60 Vbeta forward and 13 Jbeta reverse. Sequenced by immunoSEQ multiplex PCR; TCRdb stores in-frame clones only, minus some. The sample has 120,000 or so clones, more than 60% seen once. Material: PBMCs. Receptors were obtained from a middle-aged woman in good health and CMV-seronegative.

J is TRBJ2-7 and V is TRBV4-3, with TRBD2 matching 8 bases. This CDR3 comprises 16 residues. Germline lookup yields CDR1 LGHNA and CDR2 YSLEER. J lost 1 base, V lost 3 bases, and 8 bases had no gene match. CDR3 amino acids: CASSQALTGGSYEQYF. The CDR3 bases are TGCGCCAGCAGCCAGGCCTTGACGGGGGGGTCCTACGAGCAGTACTTC.

The chain uses TRBV14 and TRBJ2-7; D is undetermined. Looked up from germline, CDR1 is SGHDN and CDR2 is FVKESK. There are 15 residues in the CDR3. V lost 5 bases to trimming and J lost 1 base, with 15 bases between them. In nucleotides, the CDR3 is TGTGCCAGCAGCTCAATTCCCGACGGGTCCTACGAGCAGTACTTC. It yields the protein CASSSIPDGSYEQYF.

This clone was counted a few times. The genes are TRBV4-3 and TRBJ2-5, with 9 bases identical to TRBD2. The CDR3 spans 15 residues. V shed 2 bases, J shed 2 bases, and the junction held 3 bases outside the gene matches. CDR1 is LGHNA and CDR2 is YSLEER in the germline V gene. CDR3 nucleotides: TGCGCCAGCAGCCAACAGCGGGGGGATCAAGAGACCCAGTACTTC. It codes for CASSQQRGDQETQYF.

The V call is TRBV9, the J call TRBJ2-3; no definite D call. Trimming stripped 4 bases from V and 2 bases from J, with 5 bases between. Germline V gene lookup returns CDR1 SGDLS and CDR2 YYNGEE. The CDR3 is 12 residues long. The CDR3 coding sequence is TGTGCCAGCAGCCACACCACAGATACGCAGTATTTT. It encodes CASSHTTDTQYF.

The V call is TRBV5-6, the J call TRBJ2-3; TRBD2 might be the D (6 bases). The V and J ends lost 2 bases and 6 bases respectively, with 19 bases between them. There are 16 residues in the CDR3. The V gene's germline CDR1 is SGHDT and CDR2 YYEEEE. The DNA of the CDR3 is TGTGCCAGCAGCTTTGATGTTTTTGGCGGGGTGGATACGCAGTATTTT. Protein product: CASSFDVFGGVDTQYF.

The gene calls are TRBV9 and TRBJ1-4, with D tentatively TRBD1 (6 bases). V was shortened by 4 bases and J by 8 bases, with 18 bases between the two germline ends. CDR1 is SGDLS, CDR2 YYNGEE, per germline. The CDR3 spans 15 residues. In DNA, the CDR3 is TGTGCCAGCAGCCCAGGCGGGGGCGAGAGGGAAAAACTGTTTTTT. Translation gives CASSPGGGEREKLFF. Together with reference TRBV9 and TRBJ1-4, the CDR3 gives the full variable domain: DSGVTQTPKHLITATGQRVTLRCSPRSGDLSVYWYQQSLDQGLQFLIQYYNGEERAKGNILERFSAQQFPDLHSELNLSSLELGDSALYFCASSPGGGEREKLFFGSGTQLSVL.

This clone came up a few times. The CDR3 DNA sequence: TGTGCCAGAAGCCGAGGGACTAGCGGGACCAGCTACGAGCAGTACTTC. Its translation is CARSRGTSGTSYEQYF. The J gene is TRBJ2-7, the V gene TRBV5-3; TRBD2 matches 13 bases. TRBV5-3 is treated as an ORF (open reading frame) with a function not yet certain. This CDR3 has 16 amino acids. Trimming removed 4 bases from V and 3 bases from J; junction bases left unmatched: 7.

This rearrangement joins TRBV18 to TRBJ1-3; D may be TRBD1 (6 bases). The germline CDR1 and CDR2 sequences are KGHSH and LQKENI. The CDR3 totals 15 residues. Trimming cost V 2 bases and J 2 bases, with 10 bases left between them. The chain's CDR3 is CASSPSGQTGNTIYF. The DNA for the CDR3 is TGTGCCAGCTCACCATCCGGACAGACTGGAAACACCATATATTTT.

V usage is TRBV4-2 and J usage is TRBJ1-2; D gene uncertain. The CDR3 extends over 15 amino acids. Germline V CDR1 and CDR2: LGHNA, YNFKEQ. Trimming took off 4 bases at V and 7 bases at J, with 19 bases between the two ends. The chain's CDR3 is CASSLGLKPLPGYTF. Written as DNA, the CDR3 is TGTGCCAGCAGCCTCGGACTGAAACCCCTCCCTGGCTACACCTTC.

This chain links TRBV20-1 with TRBJ1-2, with 9 bases identical to TRBD1. V lost 4 bases and J lost 13; bases outside the gene matches: 7. The V gene's germline CDR1 is DFQATT and CDR2 SNEGSKA (reference sequence). The CDR3 is 11 residues long. CDR3 region: CSAKGQGSPTF. The CDR3 bases are TGCAGTGCTAAGGGACAGGGTTCGCCCACCTTC.